These T cell receptor beta chains were read from a single sample in a study of graft-versus-host responses after intestinal transplantation. Some clones are missing from TCRdb's copy, which holds only in-frame ones; the method was immunoSEQ multiplex PCR. Among tens of thousands of clones listed, roughly 93% were seen once. This sample comprised PBMCs, obtained 66 days after intestinal transplant. The origin of the receptors is a human patient who received an intestinal transplant, so some T cells may come from the graft donor. CDR3s include the opening cysteine and the closing phenylalanine or tryptophan. The order of the fields is J gene, D gene, V gene, clone size, CDR3 length, CDR3 protein, CDR3 DNA. A D gene is named only where the DNA matches it firmly. Clone sizes are given selectively: once, few, many, or a class where the clone is expanded.

J: TRBJ2-7
D: TRBD1
V: TRBV19
size: -
length: 13
CDR3: CASTSGRGQEQYF
DNA: TGTGCCAGTACGTCCGGCAGGGGGCAAGAGCAGTACTTC

J: TRBJ1-3
D: -
V: TRBV7-2
size: -
length: 13
CDR3: CASSSAGRNTIYF
DNA: TGTGCCAGCAGCTCCGCGGGGAGGAACACCATATATTTT

J: TRBJ1-5
D: -
V: TRBV6-1
size: -
length: 15
CDR3: CASSEDPGENQPQHF
DNA: TGTGCCAGCAGTGAAGACCCAGGGGAGAATCAGCCCCAGCATTTT

J: TRBJ1-1
D: -
V: TRBV4-2
size: -
length: 12
CDR3: CASSLGNTEAFF
DNA: TGTGCCAGCAGCCTAGGGAACACTGAAGCTTTCTTT

J: TRBJ2-7
D: -
V: TRBV7-9
size: -
length: 16
CDR3: CASSLGAARPPYEQYF
DNA: TGTGCCAGCAGCTTAGGAGCTGCCCGGCCGCCCTACGAGCAGTACTTC

J: TRBJ2-3
D: TRBD1
V: TRBV25-1
size: -
length: 17
CDR3: CASSEPRTGERTDTQYF
DNA: TGTGCCAGCAGTGAGCCCCGGACAGGGGAGCGTACAGATACGCAGTATTTT

J: TRBJ2-1
D: -
V: TRBV6-5
size: once
length: 10
CDR3: CASSEYEQFF
DNA: TGTGCCAGCAGTGAATATGAGCAGTTCTTC

J: TRBJ2-1
D: -
V: TRBV25-1
size: -
length: 14
CDR3: CASSDHSTGNEQFF
DNA: TGTGCCAGCAGTGATCACAGCACGGGCAATGAGCAGTTCTTC

J: TRBJ2-5
D: -
V: TRBV21-1
size: once
length: 12
CDR3: CASSKCDEAQYF
DNA: TGTGCCAGCAGCAAATGCGACGAGGCCCAGTACTTC

J: TRBJ1-2
D: TRBD1
V: TRBV12-5
size: -
length: 15
CDR3: CASSLGQTPWYGYTF
DNA: TGTGCTAGTTCTTTGGGACAGACCCCTTGGTATGGCTACACCTTC

J: TRBJ2-1
D: -
V: TRBV9
size: -
length: 14
CDR3: CASSVGQGRDEQFF
DNA: TGTGCCAGCAGCGTAGGTCAGGGGCGTGATGAGCAGTTCTTC

J: TRBJ1-6
D: -
V: TRBV7-2
size: -
length: 13
CDR3: CASRPTGFSPLHF
DNA: TGTGCCAGCAGGCCTACAGGGTTCTCACCCCTCCACTTT

J: TRBJ1-2
D: -
V: TRBV2
size: -
length: 15
CDR3: CASSEVRSGSYGYTF
DNA: TGTGCCAGCAGTGAAGTTAGGTCAGGGTCCTATGGCTACACCTTC

J: TRBJ1-6
D: -
V: TRBV5-8
size: -
length: 15
CDR3: CASSFSGGRVAPLHF
DNA: TGTGCCAGCAGCTTTTCCGGAGGTAGAGTGGCACCCCTCCACTTT

J: TRBJ2-7
D: TRBD2
V: TRBV7-8
size: -
length: 14
CDR3: CASSRRLADYEQYF
DNA: TGTGCCAGCAGCCGCAGACTAGCGGACTACGAGCAGTACTTC

J: TRBJ1-1
D: -
V: TRBV5-4
size: once
length: 14
CDR3: CASSLAGEDTEAFF
DNA: TGTGCCAGCAGCTTGGCAGGGGAAGACACTGAAGCTTTCTTT

J: TRBJ1-2
D: -
V: TRBV19
size: -
length: 17
CDR3: CASSIHNRRGRYYGYTF
DNA: TGTGCCAGTAGTATCCACAATCGCCGGGGGCGCTACTATGGCTACACCTTC

J: TRBJ2-1
D: -
V: TRBV29-1
size: -
length: 15
CDR3: CSVESSWRVDNEQFF
DNA: TGCAGCGTTGAAAGTTCATGGCGGGTCGACAATGAGCAGTTCTTC

J: TRBJ2-2
D: -
V: TRBV2
size: -
length: 13
CDR3: CATIRLHTGELFF
DNA: TGTGCCACCATAAGGCTCCACACCGGGGAGCTGTTTTTT

J: TRBJ2-2
D: -
V: TRBV6-5
size: -
length: 14
CDR3: CASSYATGGGELFF
DNA: TGTGCCAGCAGTTACGCTACCGGGGGAGGGGAGCTGTTTTTT

J: TRBJ1-5
D: TRBD1
V: TRBV27
size: -
length: 12
CDR3: CASSPTGQPQHF
DNA: TGTGCCAGCAGTCCGACAGGGCAGCCCCAGCATTTT

J: TRBJ2-2
D: -
V: TRBV23-1
size: -
length: 15
CDR3: CASSQSRKVDGELFF
DNA: TGCGCCAGCAGTCAATCGAGAAAGGTCGACGGGGAGCTGTTTTTT

J: TRBJ1-6
D: -
V: TRBV12-5
size: -
length: 14
CDR3: CASGFNAHNSPLHF
DNA: TGTGCTAGTGGTTTCAATGCCCATAATTCACCCCTCCACTTT

J: TRBJ1-5
D: TRBD1
V: TRBV15
size: -
length: 16
CDR3: CATSRERGTGDQPQHF
DNA: TGTGCCACCAGCAGAGAAAGAGGGACAGGGGATCAGCCCCAGCATTTT

J: TRBJ1-2
D: -
V: TRBV7-9
size: -
length: 12
CDR3: CASSVSGGSYTF
DNA: TGTGCCAGCAGCGTCTCGGGGGGGAGCTACACCTTC

J: TRBJ2-1
D: TRBD2
V: TRBV23-1
size: -
length: 15
CDR3: CASSRPGRGRNEQFF
DNA: TGCGCCAGCAGTCGGCCCGGGAGGGGCCGCAATGAGCAGTTCTTC

J: TRBJ1-5
D: TRBD1
V: TRBV4-3
size: -
length: 18
CDR3: CASSQPHPPDRDFQPQHF
DNA: TGCGCCAGCAGCCAACCCCACCCCCCAGACAGGGATTTTCAGCCCCAGCATTTT

J: TRBJ1-5
D: TRBD1
V: TRBV7-4
size: -
length: 17
CDR3: CASRSIYRTGDNQPQHF
DNA: TGTGCCAGCAGGTCTATATATAGGACAGGGGACAATCAGCCCCAGCATTTT

J: TRBJ2-1
D: TRBD2
V: TRBV27
size: once
length: 17
CDR3: CASSLLWIAGEGYEQFF
DNA: TGTGCCAGCAGTTTACTCTGGATAGCGGGAGAGGGATATGAGCAGTTCTTC

J: TRBJ1-3
D: TRBD1
V: TRBV4-2
size: -
length: 17
CDR3: CASSQLRGQGAGNTIYF
DNA: TGTGCCAGCAGCCAATTACGGGGACAGGGGGCTGGAAACACCATATATTTT

J: TRBJ2-5
D: -
V: TRBV4-3
size: once
length: 14
CDR3: CASSQEYGGETQYF
DNA: TGCGCCAGCAGCCAAGAATACGGAGGGGAGACCCAGTACTTC

J: TRBJ2-7
D: -
V: TRBV19
size: -
length: 15
CDR3: CASSVGLGSSYEQYF
DNA: TGTGCCAGTTCGGTTGGACTCGGAAGCTCCTACGAGCAGTACTTC

J: TRBJ1-1
D: -
V: TRBV4-1
size: -
length: 15
CDR3: CASSQTGTINTEAFF
DNA: TGCGCCAGCAGCCAGACCGGGACAATAAACACTGAAGCTTTCTTT

J: TRBJ1-2
D: -
V: TRBV10-3
size: -
length: 12
CDR3: CAIGTPDYGYTF
DNA: TGTGCCATCGGGACGCCCGACTATGGCTACACCTTC

J: TRBJ1-2
D: -
V: TRBV4-2
size: -
length: 15
CDR3: CASSQPLEGRNGYTF
DNA: TGTGCCAGCAGCCAACCTCTAGAGGGGAGGAATGGCTACACCTTC

J: TRBJ1-5
D: -
V: TRBV16
size: -
length: 12
CDR3: CASSQISQPQHF
DNA: TGTGCCAGCAGCCAAATCAGCCAGCCCCAGCATTTT

J: TRBJ2-7
D: -
V: TRBV7-7
size: few
length: 13
CDR3: CASSYGGGYEQYF
DNA: TGTGCCAGCAGCTATGGGGGTGGCTACGAGCAGTACTTC

J: TRBJ1-2
D: TRBD1
V: TRBV5-6
size: -
length: 14
CDR3: CASYRDRGIYGYTF
DNA: TGTGCCAGCTACCGGGACAGGGGAATCTATGGCTACACCTTC

J: TRBJ2-2
D: -
V: TRBV15
size: -
length: 16
CDR3: CATSRDRGLLTGELFF
DNA: TGTGCCACCAGCAGAGATCGGGGGCTCCTCACCGGGGAGCTGTTTTTT

J: TRBJ1-1
D: TRBD1
V: TRBV11-1
size: -
length: 13
CDR3: CASRRQGETEAFF
DNA: TGTGCCAGCCGCAGACAGGGAGAAACTGAAGCTTTCTTT

J: TRBJ2-7
D: -
V: TRBV4-1
size: -
length: 15
CDR3: CASSQDRGETYEQYF
DNA: TGCGCCAGCAGCCAAGATCGAGGGGAGACCTACGAGCAGTACTTC

J: TRBJ2-3
D: TRBD1
V: TRBV6-1
size: -
length: 15
CDR3: CASSEHRGSTDTQYF
DNA: TGTGCCAGCAGTGAACACAGGGGAAGCACAGATACGCAGTATTTT